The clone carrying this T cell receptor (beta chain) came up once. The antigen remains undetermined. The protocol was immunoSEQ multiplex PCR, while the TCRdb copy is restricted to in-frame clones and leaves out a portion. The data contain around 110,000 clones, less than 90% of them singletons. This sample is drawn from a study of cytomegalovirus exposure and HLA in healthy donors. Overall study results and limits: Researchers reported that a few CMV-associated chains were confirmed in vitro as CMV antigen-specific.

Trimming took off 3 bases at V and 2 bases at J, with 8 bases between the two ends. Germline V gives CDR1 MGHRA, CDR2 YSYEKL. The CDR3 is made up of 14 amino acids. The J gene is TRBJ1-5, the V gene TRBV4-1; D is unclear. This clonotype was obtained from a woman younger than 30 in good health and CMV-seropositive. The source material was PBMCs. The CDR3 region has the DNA TGCGCCAGCAGCCAGACATTGGGCAATCAGCCCCAGCATTTT. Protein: CASSQTLGNQPQHF.